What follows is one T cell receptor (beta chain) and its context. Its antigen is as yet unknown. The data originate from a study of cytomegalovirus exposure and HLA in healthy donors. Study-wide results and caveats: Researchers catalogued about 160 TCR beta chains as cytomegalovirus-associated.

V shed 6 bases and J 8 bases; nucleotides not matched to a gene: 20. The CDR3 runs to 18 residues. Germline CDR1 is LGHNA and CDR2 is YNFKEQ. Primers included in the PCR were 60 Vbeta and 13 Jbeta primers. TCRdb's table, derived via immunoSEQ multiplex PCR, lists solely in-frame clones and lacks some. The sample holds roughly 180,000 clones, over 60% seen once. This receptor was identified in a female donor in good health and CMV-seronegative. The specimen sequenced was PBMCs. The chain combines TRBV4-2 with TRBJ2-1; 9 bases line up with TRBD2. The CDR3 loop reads CASSTLGRASGVTYEQFF. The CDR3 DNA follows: TGTGCCAGCAGTACCCTGGGGAGGGCTAGCGGGGTCACCTATGAGCAGTTCTTC.